A single sample is the source of the 20 T cell receptor beta chains below, sequenced in a study of blood T cell repertoires in COVID-19. Profiling relied on immunoSEQ multiplex PCR, and the TCRdb table lists in-frame clones only, not all of them. The sample consists of about 220,000 clones, roughly 80% of them appearing once. Sequenced input: peripheral blood. Every receptor here comes from a human donor in a cohort sampled during active COVID-19.

This rearrangement joins TRBV28 to TRBJ2-7, with 9 bases aligning to TRBD1. This CDR3 spans 15 amino acids. Germline V lookup: CDR1 MDHEN, CDR2 SYDVKM. Trimming took 6 bases from V and 1 from J; bases not matched to a gene: 7. The CDR3, as DNA: TGTGCCAGCAGCGGGGACAGGGTTCTTTCCTACGAGCAGTACTTC. Translating it yields CASSGDRVLSYEQYF. The whole variable domain, remainder taken from reference TRBV28 and TRBJ2-7, is DVKVTQSSRYLVKRTGEKVFLECVQDMDHENMFWYRQDPGLGLRLIYFSYDVKMKEKGDIPEGYSVSREKKERFSLILESASTNQTSMYLCASSGDRVLSYEQYFGPGTRLTVT.

This clone has just a few counts. The chain joins TRBV11-3 to TRBJ1-5; no definite D call. This CDR3 region has 14 residues. The V and J ends lost 4 bases and 11 bases respectively, with 18 bases between them. Germline values: CDR1 SGHNT, CDR2 YENEEA. CDR3: CASSSGLPWQSQHF. The CDR3 DNA reads as TGTGCCAGCAGCTCCGGACTTCCTTGGCAATCCCAGCATTTT.

This chain uses TRBV24-1 with TRBJ2-3; TRBD2 aligns across 8 bases. After removal of 2 bases from V and 5 bases from J, the junction contained 8 bases not matched to a gene. The CDR3 spans 16 residues. Germline lookup yields CDR1 KGHDR and CDR2 SFDVKD. CDR3 amino acids: CATSDSPSGSLDTQYF. CDR3 nucleotide sequence: TGTGCCACCAGTGATTCTCCTAGCGGGTCACTAGATACGCAGTATTTT.

V gene TRBV5-1 combines with J gene TRBJ2-7; 7 nucleotides match TRBD2. Germline CDR1 SGHRS, CDR2 YFSETQ. The CDR3 extends over 15 amino acids. The junction had 6 bases not matched to a gene; V was cut back by 0 bases and J by 3 bases. This CDR3 is CASSLDGGWVYEQYF. The DNA for the CDR3 is TGCGCCAGCAGCTTGGACGGGGGGTGGGTCTACGAGCAGTACTTC.

This clone was picked up one time. This rearrangement joins TRBV27 to TRBJ1-1; 7 nucleotides agree with TRBD1. The V and J ends lost 5 bases and 11 bases, in that order; junction bases with no gene match: 17. This CDR3 is 15 amino acids long. The germline V gene encodes CDR1 MNHEY and CDR2 SMNVEV (reference sequence). The CDR3 DNA reads TGTGCCAGCAGTGGACTACAGGGGTCGTTCTTTGGGGCTTTCTTT. Its translation: CASSGLQGSFFGAFF.

A single count supports this clone. This rearrangement joins TRBV6-1 to TRBJ1-1; tentative D call: TRBD1 (6 bases). Looked up from germline, CDR1 is MNHNS and CDR2 is SASEGT. Trimming removed 3 bases at V and 2 bases at J, with 13 bases between. This CDR3 is 15 amino acids long. The CDR3 nucleotides read TGTGCCAGCAGTGACACAGGGTTCGGAAACACTGAAGCTTTCTTT. Amino acids: CASSDTGFGNTEAFF.

This clone has only a few counts. The rearrangement uses TRBV5-1 and TRBJ1-3; D gene ambiguous. This CDR3 has 14 residues. With 0 bases removed from V and 0 bases from J, the gap between germline ends came to 4 bases. The germline V gene has CDR1 SGHRS and CDR2 YFSETQ. CDR3 in amino acids: CASSLGGSGNTIYF. CDR3 in DNA: TGCGCCAGCAGCTTGGGCGGCTCTGGAAACACCATATATTTT.

This clone was recorded only once. The chain has TRBV9 and TRBJ2-3; no definite D call. The CDR3 sequence is 16 residues long. V was cut by 0 bases and J by 2 bases, with 13 bases left in between. Germline V lookup: CDR1 SGDLS, CDR2 YYNGEE. The CDR3 loop is CASSVGASQSTDTQYF. As DNA, the CDR3 is TGTGCCAGCAGCGTAGGGGCCTCTCAATCCACAGATACGCAGTATTTT. Drawing the rest from reference TRBV9 and TRBJ2-3, the complete variable domain is DSGVTQTPKHLITATGQRVTLRCSPRSGDLSVYWYQQSLDQGLQFLIQYYNGEERAKGNILERFSAQQFPDLHSELNLSSLELGDSALYFCASSVGASQSTDTQYFGPGTRLTVL.

This chain connects TRBV11-3 to TRBJ2-3, with a tentative D call TRBD2 (5 bases). V was shortened by 2 bases and J by 8 bases, with 11 bases between the two germline ends. The CDR3 sequence is 13 residues long. CDR1 and CDR2 from the germline V gene are SGHNT and YENEEA. The CDR3 loop reads CASSLSRGSTQYF. For the CDR3, the DNA is TGTGCCAGCAGCTTAAGCCGGGGTAGTACGCAGTATTTT.

The chain uses TRBV7-3 and TRBJ2-1; perhaps TRBD2 as D (5 bases). This CDR3 has 13 residues. CDR1 and CDR2 (germline): SGHTA, FQGTGA. Trimming left V 6 bases short and J 5 bases short, with 11 bases between. CDR3 coding DNA: TGTGCCAGCAGTTCTGGGCGGGACAATGAGCAGTTCTTC. It encodes CASSSGRDNEQFF.

The J gene is TRBJ2-5, the V gene TRBV9; D possibly corresponds to TRBD1 (6 bases). The CDR3 spans 13 residues. Germline V gene lookup returns CDR1 SGDLS and CDR2 YYNGEE. Trimming shortened V by 0 bases and J by 5 bases, and 8 bases separated the two germline ends. The CDR3, as DNA: TGTGCCAGCAGCGTAGACAGGGCGGAGACCCAGTACTTC. Amino acids: CASSVDRAETQYF.

The V and J genes are TRBV28 and TRBJ1-2; TRBD1 agrees at 9 bases. V was pared by 4 bases and J by 5 bases, with 8 bases of the junction left unmatched. Germline V gene data show CDR1 as MDHEN and CDR2 as SYDVKM. The CDR3 spans 15 residues. The CDR3 protein is CASSSQGQGRYGYTF. The CDR3 bases are TGTGCCAGCAGTTCCCAGGGACAGGGTCGTTATGGCTACACCTTC.

V gene TRBV12-1 combines with J gene TRBJ2-7; TRBD2 reflects the table's D call only, with no check against the DNA. TRBV12-1 represents a pseudogene. This CDR3 comprises 17 residues. CDR3 loop: CASSLERAGTSSYEQYF. The CDR3, as DNA: TGTGCCAGCAGCCTGGAGCGTGCCGGGACTTCCTCCTACGAGCAGTACTTC.

This chain joins TRBV3-1 (or the pseudogene TRBV3-2) and TRBJ2-1; 11 bases align to TRBD2. V was clipped by 1 base and J by 4 bases; unmatched bases: 3. In germline, CDR1 is LGHDT, CDR2 YNNKEL (reference sequence). The CDR3 extends over 16 amino acids. CDR3 DNA: TGTGCCAGCAGCCAAGGGACTAGCGGGTTTTACAATGAGCAGTTCTTC. Translation: CASSQGTSGFYNEQFF.

The J gene is TRBJ2-3, the V gene TRBV9; a possible D gene is TRBD2 (6 bases). V gave up 2 bases and J gave up 4 bases, with 14 bases separating them. Germline V lookup: CDR1 SGDLS, CDR2 YYNGEE. The CDR3 runs 15 residues. The CDR3 is CASSVGTLRPDTQYF. The CDR3 bases are TGTGCCAGCAGCGTCGGGACTCTTAGACCAGATACGCAGTATTTT.

The chain couples TRBV7-3 to TRBJ2-1; the D gene is possibly TRBD1 (5 bases). The V gene's germline CDR1 is SGHTA and CDR2 FQGTGA. CDR3 size: 14 residues. V was shortened by 2 bases and J by 5 bases, with 10 bases between the two germline ends. This chain's CDR3 is CASSLHRSNNEQFF. The DNA of the CDR3 is TGTGCCAGCAGCTTACACAGGAGCAACAATGAGCAGTTCTTC.

This clone has just one count. This chain joins TRBV28 and TRBJ1-5; perhaps TRBD1 as D (6 bases). V gave up 2 bases and J gave up 5 bases, with 13 bases separating them. This CDR3 spans 15 amino acids. Germline V gene data show CDR1 as MDHEN and CDR2 as SYDVKM. The CDR3 DNA reads TGTGCCAGCAGTTTACCGGACAGCAGCCATCAGCCCCAGCATTTT. Its protein is CASSLPDSSHQPQHF.

J is TRBJ2-7 and V is TRBV10-3, with 9 bases that match TRBD2. The CDR3 extends over 16 amino acids. J lost 0 bases, V lost 3 bases, and 6 bases had no gene match. The germline gives CDR1 ENHRY, CDR2 SYGVKD. Here the CDR3 DNA reads TGTGCCATCAGTGATACTAGCGGGCGTCTCTCCTACGAGCAGTACTTC. Protein sequence: CAISDTSGRLSYEQYF.

The genes are TRBV9 and TRBJ2-2; 9 nucleotides match TRBD2. Germline V gene data show CDR1 as SGDLS and CDR2 as YYNGEE. The junction had 9 bases not matched to a gene; V was cut back by 7 bases and J by 5 bases. The CDR3 is 15 residues long. This chain's CDR3 is CASQGREGRTGELFF. The CDR3 region has the DNA TGTGCCAGCCAGGGGCGGGAGGGCCGAACCGGGGAGCTGTTTTTT. The full variable domain, its missing parts supplied by reference TRBV9 and TRBJ2-2, is DSGVTQTPKHLITATGQRVTLRCSPRSGDLSVYWYQQSLDQGLQFLIQYYNGEERAKGNILERFSAQQFPDLHSELNLSSLELGDSALYFCASQGREGRTGELFFGEGSRLTVL.

The rearrangement uses TRBV5-4 and TRBJ1-1; D not certain. CDR1 and CDR2 from the germline V gene are SGHNT and YYREEE (reference sequence). V gave up 0 bases and J gave up 1 base, with 10 bases separating them. CDR3 size: 15 residues. CDR3 region: CASSLVNRENTEAFF. CDR3 nucleotides: TGTGCCAGCAGCTTGGTAAACCGGGAGAACACTGAAGCTTTCTTT.